Listed here is a single T cell receptor beta chain. The table lists this clone with a count of one. Its antigen is currently not known. Base-call qualities are not available, and no considerably larger clone is one nucleotide away. This sample was taken from a study of shared clonotypes between healthy human individuals (dated by TCRdb to the early 2020s). For the study in its entirety: The cohort included three men and two women between 18 and 49 years of age. Blood TCR repertoires of a handful of healthy adults were deeply sequenced to estimate repertoire size and the extent of clonotype sharing between individuals. To increase sequencing depth and limit assay-specific biases, TCR repertoire library preparation and sequencing were carried out by different laboratories using diverse techniques. Each donor's leukapheresis produced roughly between roughly 0.85 and 10 billion PBMCs.

Donors were healthy HIV-negative adults with no recently reported acute infections or vaccinations. All donors were Caucasian adults living in Nashville, Tennessee, USA. For unsorted samples, about 90 million PBMCs were counted and genomic DNA was extracted with the QIAamp DNA Blood Mini kit. After blood collection by leukapheresis, PBMCs were isolated using Ficoll-Histopaque density gradient centrifugation and then cryopreserved in the vapor phase of liquid nitrogen. CDR1 and CDR2, per the germline V gene, are SGHNT and YENEEA. Inclusive of the bounding cysteine and phenylalanine, the CDR3 is 14 residues long. Of the read, only the CDR3 DNA is kept; its 42 bases are in frame from base 1. Clipping removes 4 bases from V and 9 bases from J, with 7 as the unmatched junction base count. Here is what the overall study found, with its caveats: Sampling was limited to blood, and TCR repertoires in tissue likely differ from TCR repertoires in blood. Because the study included a small number of donors, the genetic and exposure-history diversity represented was limited. Pairwise subsampling led to the expectation that sequencing depth would affect the degree of clonotype sharing among donors.

Using the deep immunoSEQ assay, multiplex PCR amplified TCR CDR3 regions from genomic DNA. For each cell subset, the extracted genomic DNA was distributed evenly across all wells of several immunoSEQ 96-well plates, and each plate served as one replicate. For unsorted PBMC, each replicate PCR was loaded with approximately 300 ng genomic DNA, equivalent to tens of thousands of T cell genomes. Unsorted PBMC genomic DNA was sequenced across ten immunoSEQ deep assay plates. Purified libraries were quantified with a Qubit 3.0 fluorometer, sized on a Bioanalyzer 2100, and re-quantified with the KAPA Library Quantification kit. A separate single-read 150-cycle Illumina NextSeq 550 flow cell was used to sequence each immunoSEQ 96-well plate. Regarding the original processing steps: Because the immunoSEQ output held only junctional sequences and lacked quality scores, the filtering could not match the filtering applied to full-length reads. To assign V/J genes and CDR3, sequences were annotated using PyIR, a Python wrapper for IgBLAST v1.9, with IMGT germline references. Reads were filtered out if the reads had weak V/J assignments (E-value above 1e-6), no CDR3, stop codons, out-of-frame junctions, or ambiguous translated residues. V3J clonotypes were defined as sequences sharing an identical inferred V gene, J gene, and CDR3 amino acid sequence. To compute the percentage overlap between repertoires, the number of shared unique clonotypes was divided by the size of the smaller repertoire. Richness of each repertoire was evaluated using RTK rarefaction, the Chao1 estimator, and Recon v2.1 estimates of unobserved clonotypes. Sourced from immuneACCESS, this table was stored by TCRdb with only in-frame sequences that have V and J called. A share of the clones is absent; for the studies checked, an unresolved V gene accounts for under half, and the remainder has no known explanation. That table supplies the V and J calls and clone size; D and trimming were determined from the DNA. Within this sample are 450,000 to 650,000 clones, with roughly four fifths of them counted one time only. The ten largest make up approximately 12% of the sample.

This TCR derives from a woman in her forties in good health. Some clones in this sample may be carry-over from other donors' samples. Rearrangement joined TRBV11-3 to TRBJ2-5, and TRBD2 matches 11 of the central bases. The specimen was PBMCs. The sequenced DNA is TGTGCCAGCAGCTCGGGTACTAGCGGGAGATCCCAGTACTTC. This codes for CASSSGTSGRSQYF.